The 16 T cell receptor beta chains below come from one sample, sequenced in a study of shared clonotypes between healthy human individuals. Data came from immunoSEQ multiplex PCR; TCRdb stores just in-frame clones and leaves some out. Among about 980,000 clones listed, 70% to 85% were seen once. Source material: memory CD4+ T cells sorted from blood. Stated subset: CD45RA-negative fraction. These receptor sequences come from a man between 18 and 29 years old in good health.

This chain connects TRBV30 to TRBJ2-3, with D possibly TRBD1 on 6 matching bases. CDR1 GTSNPN and CDR2 SVGIG come from the germline V gene (reference sequence). Trimming shortened V by 7 bases and J by 4 bases, and 12 bases separated the two germline ends. The CDR3 extends over 12 amino acids. This CDR3 is CALQGNADTQYF. CDR3 nucleotide sequence: TGTGCCTTACAGGGAAACGCAGATACGCAGTATTTT.

With regard to this clone: Other DNA variants within this sample encode the same CDR3. The chain employs TRBV30 and TRBJ2-2; D is unresolved. With 0 bases removed from V and 5 bases from J, the gap between germline ends came to 4 bases. CDR1 GTSNPN and CDR2 SVGIG come from the germline V gene (reference sequence). The CDR3 contains 12 residues. CDR3 DNA: TGTGCCTGGAGTGTGGCTACCGGGGAGCTGTTTTTT. It is translated as CAWSVATGELFF.

V gene TRBV11-2 combines with J gene TRBJ2-7, with unresolved D. CDR1 is SGHAT and CDR2 is FQNNGV in the germline V gene. The V gene lost 5 bases and the J gene lost 3 bases, with 14 bases spanning the gap. The CDR3 runs 14 residues. CDR3 nucleotide sequence: TGTGCCAGCAGCCCCGATGAAATTCGCTACGAGCAGTACTTC. Translated: CASSPDEIRYEQYF.

The chain carries TRBV6-1 and TRBJ2-7; 7 bases line up with TRBD1. This CDR3 comprises 13 residues. Per germline, CDR1 MNHNS and CDR2 SASEGT. V was clipped by 4 bases and J by 3 bases; unmatched bases: 3. CDR3 residues: CASSGSGGYEQYF. CDR3 bases: TGTGCCAGCAGTGGTTCAGGGGGCTACGAGCAGTACTTC.

This clone has ten or more counts. CDR3 residues: CASSNKGLGLALDTQYF. CDR3 bases: TGTGCCAGCAGCAATAAGGGATTGGGACTAGCATTAGATACGCAGTATTTT. V and J are TRBV9 and TRBJ2-3, with 9 bases lining up with TRBD2. Germline V lookup: CDR1 SGDLS, CDR2 YYNGEE. The V and J ends lost 4 bases and 5 bases, in that order; junction bases with no gene match: 14. The CDR3 is 17 amino acids.

This clone was counted ten times or more. V gene TRBV10-2 combines with J gene TRBJ1-5; D is perhaps TRBD1 (6 bases). The CDR3 covers 16 residues. Deletions cut 3 bases from V and 1 base from J, with 13 bases between. Looked up from germline, CDR1 is WSHSY and CDR2 is SAAADI. The CDR3 sequence is CASSEETGMSNQPQHF. The CDR3 nucleotides read TGCGCCAGCAGTGAAGAGACAGGCATGAGCAATCAGCCCCAGCATTTT.

The table lists this clone with a count of one. The V and J genes are TRBV4-1 and TRBJ1-1, with a possible D match to TRBD1 (5 bases). The CDR3 is made up of 15 amino acids. Trimming removed 5 bases at V and 6 bases at J, with 19 bases between. The germline CDR1 and CDR2 sequences are MGHRA and YSYEKL. The DNA for the CDR3 is TGCGCCAGCAGCTTCCGAGGAGGGGCGGTGGCTGAAGCTTTCTTT. Protein: CASSFRGGAVAEAFF.

The CDR3 protein is CASSLGFLGETGNTIYF. The CDR3 nucleotides read TGCGCCAGCAGCTTGGGGTTTCTTGGGGAAACTGGAAACACCATATATTTT. The rearrangement links TRBV5-1 to TRBJ1-3; D call uncertain. The CDR3 contains 17 residues. Trimming shortened V by 0 bases and J by 2 bases, and 15 bases separated the two germline ends. Germline V gene lookup returns CDR1 SGHRS and CDR2 YFSETQ.

J is TRBJ1-5 and V is TRBV2, with unresolved D. The germline V gene encodes CDR1 SNHLY and CDR2 FYNNEI. Trimming left V 3 bases short and J 0 bases short, with 6 bases between. The CDR3 is made up of 14 amino acids. CDR3 loop: CASSDSHSNQPQHF. For the CDR3, the DNA is TGTGCCAGCAGTGACAGCCATAGCAATCAGCCCCAGCATTTT.

This sequence joins TRBV14 and TRBJ2-2; no clear D. CDR3 length: 14 amino acids. Germline values: CDR1 SGHDN, CDR2 FVKESK. The V and J ends lost 0 bases and 5 bases respectively, with 7 bases between them. Here the CDR3 DNA reads TGTGCCAGCAGCCAAGAACTATGGACCGGGGAGCTGTTTTTT. It codes for CASSQELWTGELFF.

This chain uses TRBV9 with TRBJ2-3; tentatively, D is TRBD2 (5 bases). Trimming stripped 3 bases from V and 1 base from J, with 12 bases between. The CDR3 sequence is 15 residues long. Per the germline V gene, CDR1 is SGDLS and CDR2 is YYNGEE. For the CDR3, the DNA is TGTGCCAGCAGCGAGGGTGGAGGTGGCACAGATACGCAGTATTTT. Encoded protein: CASSEGGGGTDTQYF.

There are a few counts of this clone. V gene TRBV10-2 combines with J gene TRBJ2-5, with D uncertain. This CDR3 spans 13 amino acids. Germline-derived CDR1 and CDR2 are WSHSY and SAAADI. V was cut by 2 bases and J by 5 bases, with 9 bases left in between. The CDR3: CASSERARETQYF. The CDR3 region has the DNA TGCGCCAGCAGTGAGAGAGCCCGGGAGACCCAGTACTTC.

The rearrangement joins TRBV25-1 to TRBJ2-1, with 12 bases fitting TRBD2. CDR3 length: 16 residues. Germline CDR1 reads MGHDK; CDR2 reads SYGVNS. Germline trimming cut 5 bases from V and 5 bases from J; bases unmatched to any gene: 7. CDR3 sequence reads: CASSRQTSGSHNEQFF. CDR3 sequence (DNA): TGTGCCAGCAGTAGACAGACTAGCGGGAGTCACAATGAGCAGTTCTTC.

This clone was counted once. The rearrangement joins TRBV18 to TRBJ2-3, with 8 bases that match TRBD2. With V trimmed by 4 bases and J by 1 base, 7 bases remained unmatched. CDR1 is KGHSH and CDR2 is LQKENI in the germline V gene. The CDR3 consists of 16 residues. CDR3 bases: TGTGCCAGCTCACGGAATAGCGGGATGGGCACAGATACGCAGTATTTT. As protein: CASSRNSGMGTDTQYF.

The V and J genes are TRBV30 and TRBJ2-4; D unclear. The V gene's germline CDR1 is GTSNPN and CDR2 SVGIG (reference sequence). The ends were cut back, 1 base at V and 2 bases at J, with 9 bases in the middle. The CDR3 loop spans 14 amino acids. This CDR3 reads CAWSGSGSKNIQYF. CDR3 DNA sequence: TGTGCCTGGAGTGGGAGTGGGTCCAAAAACATTCAGTACTTC.

The chain couples TRBV7-2 to TRBJ2-3; TRBD2 agrees at 11 bases. CDR3 length equals 18 residues. The J segment lost 3 bases and the V segment lost 1 base, leaving 9 bases of the junction unmatched. Per germline, CDR1 SGHTA and CDR2 FQGNSA. The CDR3 protein is CASSLGLAGGVRTDTQYF. For the CDR3, the DNA is TGTGCCAGCAGCTTAGGGCTAGCGGGAGGAGTTAGGACAGATACGCAGTATTTT.